In its sample, the clone carrying this T cell receptor (beta chain) was seen a few times. No antigen is known for it. T lymphocytes (CD4+ and CD8+) were sorted from PBMCs. This sample is drawn from a study of CD8+ T cells in alopecia areata. General study points: Sequenced scalp T cells also include alphabeta T cells resident in normal skin.

Extracted RNA was reverse transcribed into cDNA, the sequencing template. TCRdb keeps only in-frame clones here, not all; method: immunoSEQ multiplex PCR. Of 98,000 or so clones listed, roughly 60% are singletons. This clonotype was obtained from a human donor in good health. Sequencing input: CD8+ T cells sorted from blood.

The CDR3 bases are TGTGCCAGCACCAAGAACCAGGAAACGAACACTGAAGCTTTCTTT. Amino acid sequence: CASTKNQETNTEAFF. This rearrangement joins TRBV6-1 to TRBJ1-1; no clear D gene. Trimming stripped 7 bases from V and 1 base from J, with 16 bases between. Per the germline V gene, CDR1 is MNHNS and CDR2 is SASEGT. The CDR3 totals 15 residues.